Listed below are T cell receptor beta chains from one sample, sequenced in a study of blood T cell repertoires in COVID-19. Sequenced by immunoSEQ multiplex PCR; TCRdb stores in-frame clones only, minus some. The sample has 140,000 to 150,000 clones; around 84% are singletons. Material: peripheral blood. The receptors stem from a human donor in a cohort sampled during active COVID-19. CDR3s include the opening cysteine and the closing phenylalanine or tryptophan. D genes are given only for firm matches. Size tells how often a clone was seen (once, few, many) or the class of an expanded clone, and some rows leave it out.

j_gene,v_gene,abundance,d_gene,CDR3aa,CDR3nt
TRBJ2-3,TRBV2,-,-,CASSITEGTDTQYF,TGTGCCAGCAGTATCACCGAGGGCACAGATACGCAGTATTTT
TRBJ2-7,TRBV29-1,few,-,CSVGPGTGTYEQYF,TGCAGCGTGGGTCCCGGGACTGGAACCTACGAGCAGTACTTC
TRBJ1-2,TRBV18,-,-,CASSLRSLEDYGYTF,TGTGCCAGCTCACTGCGTTCCCTAGAGGACTATGGCTACACCTTC
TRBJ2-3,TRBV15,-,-,CATSRDRGGGDTQYF,TGTGCCACCAGCAGAGATCGGGGAGGAGGAGATACGCAGTATTTT
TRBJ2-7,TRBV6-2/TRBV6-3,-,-,CASSDPGTSTYEQYF,TGTGCCAGCAGCGATCCAGGGACATCTACCTACGAGCAGTACTTC
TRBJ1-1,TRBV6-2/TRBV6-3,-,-,CASSPEGVTTEAFF,TGTGCCAGCAGTCCCGAAGGGGTGACCACTGAAGCTTTCTTT
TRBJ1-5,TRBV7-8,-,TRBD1,CASSLTWDSSNQPQHF,TGTGCCAGCAGCTTAACCTGGGACAGCAGCAATCAGCCCCAGCATTTT
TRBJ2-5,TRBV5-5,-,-,CASSHLGDPKETQYF,TGTGCCAGCAGCCACTTAGGAGACCCCAAAGAGACCCAGTACTTC
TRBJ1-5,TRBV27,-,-,CASRWTSRTQPQHF,TGTGCCAGCAGGTGGACTTCTAGGACTCAGCCCCAGCATTTT
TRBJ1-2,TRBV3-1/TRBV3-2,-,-,CASSQDFGLLTGETF,TGTGCCAGCAGCCAAGATTTTGGGCTCCTGACAGGTGAAACTTTC
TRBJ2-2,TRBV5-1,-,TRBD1,CASSLGQGATGELFF,TGCGCCAGCAGCTTGGGACAGGGTGCCACCGGGGAGCTGTTTTTT
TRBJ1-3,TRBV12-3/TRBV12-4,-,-,CASKRQSGNTIYF,TGTGCCAGCAAACGACAGTCCGGAAACACCATATATTTT
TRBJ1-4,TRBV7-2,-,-,CASSLDGRPRLFF,TGTGCCAGCAGCTTAGACGGCAGGCCAAGGCTGTTTTTT
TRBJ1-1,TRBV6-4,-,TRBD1,CATPLTRTGVNTEAFF,TGTGCCACCCCCCTTACCCGGACAGGCGTGAACACTGAAGCTTTCTTT
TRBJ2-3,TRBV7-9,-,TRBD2,CASSGTSGGTDTQYF,TGTGCCAGCAGCGGGACTAGCGGGGGGACAGATACGCAGTATTTT
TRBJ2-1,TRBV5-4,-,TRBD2,CASSPSGVVNEQFF,TGTGCCAGCAGCCCTAGCGGGGTAGTGAATGAGCAGTTCTTC
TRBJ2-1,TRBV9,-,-,CASSKDYSTSYNEQFF,TGTGCCAGCAGCAAGGACTATTCAACTTCCTACAATGAGCAGTTCTTC
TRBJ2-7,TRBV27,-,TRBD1,CASWGTGTTYEQYF,TGTGCCAGTTGGGGGACAGGGACGACCTACGAGCAGTACTTC
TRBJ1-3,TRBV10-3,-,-,CAISQSSGNTIYF,TGTGCCATATCACAGAGCTCTGGAAACACCATATATTTT
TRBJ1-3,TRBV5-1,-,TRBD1,CASSPTGAMDTIYF,TGCGCCAGCAGCCCGACAGGGGCAATGGACACCATATATTTT
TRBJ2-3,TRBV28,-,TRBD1,CASSLGGQGEDTQYF,TGTGCCAGCAGTTTAGGAGGACAGGGGGAAGATACGCAGTATTTT
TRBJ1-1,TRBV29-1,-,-,CSVVSMQGLITEAFF,TGCAGCGTTGTGAGTATGCAGGGGTTAATAACTGAAGCTTTCTTT
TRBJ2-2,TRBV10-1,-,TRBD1,CASIDRGRNTGELFF,TGCGCCAGCATCGACAGGGGGCGGAACACCGGGGAGCTGTTTTTT
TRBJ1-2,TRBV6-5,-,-,CASSSHGGKRGYTF,TGTGCCAGCAGTTCCCACGGGGGGAAGCGAGGCTACACCTTC
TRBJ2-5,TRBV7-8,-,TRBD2,CASSKARTSGGRYQETQYF,TGTGCCAGCAGCAAGGCCCGGACTAGCGGGGGCCGGTACCAAGAGACCCAGTACTTC
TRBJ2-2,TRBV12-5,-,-,CASGPPRGRELFF,TGTGCTAGTGGTCCGCCTAGGGGCCGGGAGCTGTTTTTT
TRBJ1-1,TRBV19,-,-,CASRVSQGLMNTEAFF,TGTGCCAGTAGGGTGAGCCAGGGGCTAATGAACACTGAAGCTTTCTTT